A single sample is the source of the 9 T cell receptor beta chains below, sequenced in a study of cytomegalovirus exposure and HLA in healthy donors. Primers for the PCR totalled 60 Vbeta and 13 Jbeta. Sequencing was performed with immunoSEQ multiplex PCR; in TCRdb, only in-frame clones are kept and a portion is missing. The sample lists under 110,000 clones; about three quarters were seen once. Sample: PBMCs. These receptors all stem from a woman between 45 and 65 years old in good health and CMV-seropositive.

This clone was found once. The CDR3 DNA is TGTGCCAGCAGCTTGGCAGGGTCGTTTTCACCCCTCCACTTT. It translates to CASSLAGSFSPLHF. The chain combines TRBV5-5 with TRBJ1-6; tentatively, D is TRBD1 (5 bases). The CDR3 is 14 residues long. Trimming cost V 0 bases and J 9 bases, with 10 bases left between them. Germline CDR1 is SGHKS and CDR2 is YYEKEE (reference sequence).

V gene TRBV14 combines with J gene TRBJ1-1, with D unclear. Trimming removed 1 base at V and 5 bases at J, with 14 bases between. The CDR3 consists of 15 residues. Germline CDR1 reads SGHDN; CDR2 reads FVKESK. The CDR3 DNA reads as TGTGCCAGCAGCCAAGGACGGGGAGTCCGGACTGAAGCTTTCTTT. Translated: CASSQGRGVRTEAFF.

The rearrangement links TRBV27 to TRBJ2-7, with 7 bases aligning to TRBD2. The V gene end was trimmed by 7 bases and the J gene end by 5 bases; junction bases not matched to a gene: 8. Germline V gene sequence: CDR1 MNHEY, CDR2 SMNVEV (reference sequence). The CDR3 spans 13 residues. This chain's CDR3 is CASIPWGGDEQYF. The CDR3 DNA sequence: TGTGCCAGCATCCCTTGGGGGGGGGACGAGCAGTACTTC.

The chain carries TRBV5-4 and TRBJ2-3; a weak D match, TRBD1 (6 bases). V was trimmed by 3 bases and J by 3 bases, leaving 8 bases between them. The CDR3 length is 13 residues. The V gene's germline CDR1 is SGHNT and CDR2 YYREEE (reference sequence). The CDR3 region is CASSSGQTDTQYF. In nucleotides, the CDR3 is TGTGCCAGCAGCTCTGGACAGACAGATACGCAGTATTTT.

V gene TRBV6-5 combines with J gene TRBJ1-1; D not certain. The CDR3 is 14 amino acids. V lost 2 bases and J lost 0, with 7 bases in between. The V gene's germline CDR1 is MNHEY and CDR2 SVGAGI. In nucleotides, the CDR3 is TGTGCCAGCAGTTACGGGCAGGTGAACACTGAAGCTTTCTTT. Amino acid sequence: CASSYGQVNTEAFF.

The chain joins TRBV7-8 to TRBJ2-5; D might be TRBD2 (6 bases). CDR3 size: 16 residues. Trimming removed 1 base at V and 5 bases at J, with 17 bases between. The V gene's germline CDR1 is SGHVS and CDR2 FQNEAQ. In DNA, the CDR3 is TGTGCCAGCAGCTTAGTAGCGACTAGAATAACGGAGACCCAGTACTTC. Translating it yields CASSLVATRITETQYF. Looking up the rest from reference TRBV7-8 and TRBJ2-5 gives the full variable domain: GAGVSQSPRYKVAKRGQDVALRCDPISGHVSLFWYQQALGQGPEFLTYFQNEAQLDKSGLPSDRFFAERPEGSVSTLKIQRTQQEDSAVYLCASSLVATRITETQYFGPGTRLLVL.

The rearrangement uses TRBV10-3 and TRBJ1-1; 9 nucleotides agree with TRBD1. Germline V gives CDR1 ENHRY, CDR2 SYGVKD. The junction had 7 bases not matched to a gene; V was cut back by 1 base and J by 4 bases. The CDR3 is made up of 16 amino acids. CDR3 nucleotides: TGTGCCATCAGTGAGTTACAGGGGGCGCTACCCACTGAAGCTTTCTTT. Translated, it gives CAISELQGALPTEAFF.

DNA for the CDR3: TGCGCCAGCAGCCGTGGACAGGGCGGCGATTCACCCCTCCACTTT. Translating it yields CASSRGQGGDSPLHF. V gene TRBV4-3 combines with J gene TRBJ1-6; 8 bases line up with TRBD1. Germline V gene sequence: CDR1 LGHNA, CDR2 YSLEER. The CDR3 is 15 amino acids. Trimming cost V 4 bases and J 8 bases; bases outside gene matches: 7.

The J gene is TRBJ2-2, the V gene TRBV5-5, with 7 positions matching TRBD2. The CDR3 totals 14 residues. The germline gives CDR1 SGHKS, CDR2 YYEKEE (reference sequence). V lost 4 bases to trimming and J lost 4 bases; unmatched junction nucleotides: 4. As DNA, the CDR3 is TGTGCCAGCAGCGGGGGAGGGATCACCGGGGAGCTGTTTTTT. It yields the protein CASSGGGITGELFF.